The rows below give T cell receptor beta chains drawn from one sample of a study of shared clonotypes between healthy human individuals. Sequencing was performed with immunoSEQ multiplex PCR; in TCRdb, only in-frame clones are kept and a portion is missing. The sample lists about 2.4 million clones, approximately 93% occurring once. Sequencing was performed on naive CD4+ T cells from PBMCs. The receptors come from a man between 18 and 35 years old in good health. Some clones in this sample may be carry-over from other donors' samples. Both conserved end residues are part of each CDR3. Fields, in order: clone size, D gene, J gene, V gene, CDR3 DNA, CDR3 protein. The D gene is left open where the match is weak. Clone sizes are given selectively: once, few, many, or a class where the clone is expanded.

size: .; D: TRBD1; J: TRBJ2-2; V: TRBV19; DNA: TGTGCCAGTAGGCGACAGGGGGAGGACACCGGGGAGCTGTTTTTT; CDR3: CASRRQGEDTGELFF
size: once; D: .; J: TRBJ2-3; V: TRBV7-9; DNA: TGTGCCAGCAGAAATAACTGGGGAAGCACAGATACGCAGTATTTT; CDR3: CASRNNWGSTDTQYF
size: .; D: TRBD2; J: TRBJ2-7; V: TRBV2; DNA: TGTGCCAGCAGGGATACCGGGACTAGCGGGAGGGGAGACCCCTACGAGCAGTACTTC; CDR3: CASRDTGTSGRGDPYEQYF
size: .; D: .; J: TRBJ2-3; V: TRBV12-5; DNA: TGTGCTAGTGGGCGGGGAGGCACAGATACGCAGTATTTT; CDR3: CASGRGGTDTQYF
size: .; D: .; J: TRBJ1-1; V: TRBV28; DNA: TGTGCCAGCAGTTTATGGGGCAGGGATAGGACTGAAGCTTTCTTT; CDR3: CASSLWGRDRTEAFF
size: .; D: TRBD1; J: TRBJ1-1; V: TRBV20-1; DNA: TGCAGTGCTAGAACAGGGGGCGAGGCTTTCTTT; CDR3: CSARTGGEAFF
size: .; D: .; J: TRBJ1-3; V: TRBV7-2; DNA: TGTGCCAGCAGCCCGCGACAGGTCTCTGGAAACACCATATATTTT; CDR3: CASSPRQVSGNTIYF
size: .; D: .; J: TRBJ1-6; V: TRBV2; DNA: TGTGCCAGCCCTGAGGGTCAAAATTCACCCCTCCACTTT; CDR3: CASPEGQNSPLHF
size: .; D: .; J: TRBJ2-5; V: TRBV10-1; DNA: TGCGCCAGCAGCAATATCGGCGAGACCCAGTACTTC; CDR3: CASSNIGETQYF
size: .; D: .; J: TRBJ2-6; V: TRBV29-1; DNA: TGCAGCGTTGAAGAACGTTCTGGGGCCAACGTCCTGACTTTC; CDR3: CSVEERSGANVLTF
size: .; D: TRBD1; J: TRBJ1-5; V: TRBV15; DNA: TGTGCCACCAGTGGGCTTCCGGGACAGGGGGCCTCTTATAGCAATCAGCCCCAGCATTTT; CDR3: CATSGLPGQGASYSNQPQHF
size: .; D: TRBD1; J: TRBJ2-7; V: TRBV6-1; DNA: TGTGCCAGCAGGACGACCGGGACAGGGGCCCACGAGCAGTACTTC; CDR3: CASRTTGTGAHEQYF
size: .; D: .; J: TRBJ1-2; V: TRBV19; DNA: TGTGCCAGTAGTATATTGTCGGGGACTAACTATGGCTACACCTTC; CDR3: CASSILSGTNYGYTF
size: .; D: .; J: TRBJ2-1; V: TRBV20-1; DNA: TGCAGTGCCCAGAGGCGTAATGAGCAGTTCTTC; CDR3: CSAQRRNEQFF
size: once; D: .; J: TRBJ1-2; V: TRBV19; DNA: TGTGCCAGTATCCCCCAGGGTTCTCGTGGCTACACCTTC; CDR3: CASIPQGSRGYTF
size: .; D: .; J: TRBJ2-1; V: TRBV10-3; DNA: TGTGCCATCAGTGATACGATCCCCGGGGACAATGAGCAGTTCTTC; CDR3: CAISDTIPGDNEQFF
size: .; D: TRBD1; J: TRBJ2-2; V: TRBV11-3; DNA: TGTGCCAGCAGCCACGGGACAGGGAACACCGGGGAGCTGTTTTTT; CDR3: CASSHGTGNTGELFF
size: .; D: TRBD1; J: TRBJ1-2; V: TRBV28; DNA: TGTGCCAGCAGTTCTCAGGGGGCCGGAGGGGGCTACACCTTC; CDR3: CASSSQGAGGGYTF
size: .; D: .; J: TRBJ2-2; V: TRBV18; DNA: TGTGCCAGCTCCCCACGGAGGGGAACCGGGGAGCTGTTTTTT; CDR3: CASSPRRGTGELFF
size: .; D: TRBD1; J: TRBJ1-3; V: TRBV19; DNA: TGTGCCACCCTAGGGGGCCGCTCTGGAAACACCATATATTTT; CDR3: CATLGGRSGNTIYF
size: .; D: .; J: TRBJ2-2; V: TRBV11-2; DNA: TGTGCCAGCAGAACTCAGGGCGGGGAGCTGTTTTTT; CDR3: CASRTQGGELFF
size: .; D: .; J: TRBJ1-4; V: TRBV19; DNA: TGTGCCAGTAGTATAGCCGGAGTTGCAACTAATGAAAAACTGTTTTTT; CDR3: CASSIAGVATNEKLFF
size: .; D: TRBD1; J: TRBJ1-1; V: TRBV7-8; DNA: TGTGCCAGCAGCTCGGGACAGCCGAACACTGAAGCTTTCTTT; CDR3: CASSSGQPNTEAFF